The subject of this entry is one TCR beta chain. Sequenced by immunoSEQ multiplex PCR; TCRdb stores in-frame clones only, minus some. The table lists 250,000 to 350,000 clones, around 87% of them singletons. The data derive from a study of blood T cell repertoires in COVID-19. Turning to the study itself: Whether acute or convalescent, the COVID-19 samples came from the United States, Italy and Spain. PBMCs, B-cell-depleted T cells, or T cells provided the cDNA or gDNA that made up the material.

This clonotype was obtained from a woman aged 50 to 60 who had recovered from COVID-19. Sequencing was carried out using peripheral blood.

The CDR3 loop is CASSPQGYTEAFF. The CDR3 bases are TGTGCCAGCAGTCCACAGGGGTACACTGAAGCTTTCTTT. V usage is TRBV12-3 or TRBV12-4 and J usage is TRBJ1-1; 7 bases are shared with TRBD1. CDR3 length: 13 amino acids. Germline trimming cut 5 bases from V and 3 bases from J; bases unmatched to any gene: 3.